This paragraph reports one TCR beta chain. Method: immunoSEQ multiplex PCR; TCRdb's copy keeps in-frame clones and lacks some. The top ten hold approximately 12% of the sample, which has 150,000 to 160,000 clones, approximately 90% seen once. V dropped 6 bases and J dropped 7; count of bases not matched to a gene: 8. Germline-derived CDR1 and CDR2 are SQVTM and ANQGSEA. CDR3 size: 13 residues. Time point defined: blood 2 weeks post-SBRT. Documented treatment: 15 Gy SBRT to primary tumor, nephrectomy 4 weeks later. This renal cell carcinoma was of the clear cell type. This sample stems from a study of radiation and T cells in renal cell carcinoma.

The chain employs TRBV29-1 and TRBJ2-2; 7 bases fit TRBD1. The source material was blood, sampled from a patient whose treatment included radiotherapy and nephrectomy. The TCR was taken from a woman between 50 and 59 years old with renal cell carcinoma. The CDR3 reads CSVRRPGGGELFF. The DNA for the CDR3 is TGCAGCGTCCGAAGGCCAGGGGGCGGGGAGCTGTTTTTT.